The clone carrying this TCR beta chain occurred a few times. Its target is unknown. An end of the junction differs from the germline gene, which may be a read error. This specimen belongs to a study of cytomegalovirus exposure and HLA in healthy donors. Primers for the PCR totalled 60 Vbeta and 13 Jbeta. The table came from immunoSEQ multiplex PCR; TCRdb's copy has only in-frame clones and leaves some out. The sample includes more than 100,000 clones, 15% of them seen just once. Study-level points and caveats: A later analysis showed HLA-associated TCR beta chains outstripping equally common others in clonal expansion.

The CDR3 spans 12 residues. Germline V CDR1 and CDR2: SEHNR, FQNEAQ (reference sequence). Sequencing was performed on PBMCs. The chain combines TRBV7-9 with TRBJ2-1, with 9 bases identical to TRBD1. This TCR derives from a woman in her late teens or twenties in good health and CMV-seronegative. CDR3 nucleotide sequence: TGTGCCAGCAGCCCCAGGGGGGACAGGGTGCTCTTC. Residues: CASSPRGDRVLF.